This is a list of T cell receptor beta chains from one sample in a study of blood T cell repertoires in COVID-19. Method: immunoSEQ multiplex PCR; TCRdb's copy keeps in-frame clones and lacks some. The data contain around 170,000 clones, roughly nine tenths of them seen just once; the ten biggest clones take up approximately 4%. Source material: peripheral blood. The receptors derive from a woman in her 70s with acute or convalescent COVID-19. CDR3s include the opening cysteine and the closing phenylalanine or tryptophan. D genes are given only for firm matches. A clone size is listed for some rows: how often the clone was seen (once, few, many), or a class if it is expanded.

. TRBJ1-2 TRBV2 . TGTGCCAGCAGGGCTGACTACTATGGCTACACCTTC CASRADYYGYTF
. TRBJ1-6 TRBV6-1 . TGTGCCAGCAGGGAAGGGGAGATTTATAATTCACCCCTCCACTTT CASREGEIYNSPLHF
TRBD1 TRBJ1-6 TRBV7-8 few TGTGCCAGCAGCTCCGGGACAGGGTTTCGGTCCTATAATTCACCCCTCCACTTT CASSSGTGFRSYNSPLHF
. TRBJ2-1 TRBV3-1/TRBV3-2 . TGTGCCAGCAGCCAAGTACTAGCCGGCAATGAGCAGTTCTTC CASSQVLAGNEQFF
TRBD1 TRBJ2-2 TRBV2 . TGTGCCAGCAGTGGAGGGACAGGGGTAGTTAGGGAGCTGTTTTTT CASSGGTGVVRELFF
. TRBJ2-5 TRBV4-2 . TGTGCCAGCAGCCAAGGGGGGGGGCTGTACCAAGAGACCCAGTACTTC CASSQGGGLYQETQYF
. TRBJ2-1 TRBV1 once TGCACCAGCAGCCAAGACCGACCGACAACTGAGCAGTTCTTC CTSSQDRPTTEQFF
TRBD1 TRBJ1-5 TRBV6-2/TRBV6-3 . TGTGCCAGCAGTTACCTACCGGGACAGGGATCAGTTACTAGCAATCAGCCCCAGCATTTT CASSYLPGQGSVTSNQPQHF
. TRBJ1-1 TRBV12-3/TRBV12-4 . TGTGCCAGCAGAGGGGGGAACACTGAAGCTTTCTTT CASRGGNTEAFF
. TRBJ1-1 TRBV30 . TGTGCCTGGAGGAGGGAGAGGAACACTGAAGCTTTCTTT CAWRRERNTEAFF
. TRBJ2-5 TRBV5-1 . TGCGCCAGCAGCTTGGCTGGTAGAGGTGAGGAGACCCAGTACTTC CASSLAGRGEETQYF
TRBD2 TRBJ2-1 TRBV6-2/TRBV6-3 once TGTGCCAGCAGCCATAAATACGGGACTAGCGGGAGTTATGAGCAGTTCTTC CASSHKYGTSGSYEQFF
. TRBJ2-7 TRBV6-2/TRBV6-3 . TGTGCCAGCAGACCTGGGACATCCCTGTACTACGAGCAGTACTTC CASRPGTSLYYEQYF
. TRBJ1-2 TRBV29-1 . TGCAGCGTTGGTCGAGAGGATGGCTACACCTTC CSVGREDGYTF
. TRBJ1-6 TRBV6-1 . TGTGCCAGCAGTGATTCAGCCCAACGGGGTTCACCCCTCCACTTT CASSDSAQRGSPLHF
. TRBJ2-2 TRBV25-1 . TGTGCCAGCAGTGACACGAACACCGGGGAGCTGTTTTTT CASSDTNTGELFF
. TRBJ1-1 TRBV28 . TGTGCCAGCACCCCCCCGCCGGGACAACTGAACACTGAAGCTTTCTTT CASTPPPGQLNTEAFF
. TRBJ2-1 TRBV9 . TGTGCCAGCAGCGCAGCCTTAGCTCAATTCAATGAGCAGTTCTTC CASSAALAQFNEQFF
. TRBJ1-1 TRBV28 . TGTGCCAGCATCCGGGGGGGGCTAAAAGCTTTCTTT CASIRGGLKAFF
. TRBJ1-4 TRBV11-2 . TGTGCCAGCAGCTTACAGATCCGAGGGGAAAAACTGTTTTTT CASSLQIRGEKLFF
TRBD1 TRBJ1-4 TRBV7-9 . TGTGCCAGCAGCTTAGACAGGGGGCAACTTTATGAAAAACTGTTTTTT CASSLDRGQLYEKLFF
. TRBJ1-1 TRBV4-3 . TGCGCCAGCAGCCGGAGGGAGGGCATGAACACTGAAGCTTTCTTT CASSRREGMNTEAFF
TRBD2 TRBJ2-2 TRBV30 . TGTGCCTGGAGACCCGGGACTAGCGGGAGTTCGAACACCGGGGAGCTGTTTTTT CAWRPGTSGSSNTGELFF
TRBD2 TRBJ2-1 TRBV9 once TGTGCCAGCAGCGTAGATCCGGGGACTAGCGGATACAATGAGCAGTTCTTC CASSVDPGTSGYNEQFF
TRBD2 TRBJ2-5 TRBV29-1 . TGCAGCGTAAAAGTCAGCGGGGGGGCCGGAGAGACCCAGTACTTC CSVKVSGGAGETQYF
. TRBJ1-2 TRBV4-3 . TGCGCCAGCAGCCAAGGGACAGCCTCTTCTAACTATGGCTACACCTTC CASSQGTASSNYGYTF
. TRBJ1-1 TRBV7-9 . TGTGCCAGCAGCTTAGGCGCGTTTACAGGGAGAGTGAACACTGAAGCTTTCTTT CASSLGAFTGRVNTEAFF
. TRBJ1-1 TRBV27 . TGTGCCAGCAGTTTCCTACAGGGAAACACTGAAGCTTTCTTT CASSFLQGNTEAFF
TRBD1 TRBJ2-5 TRBV27 . TGTGCCAGCAGGGAGGGACAGGGGCCGCAAGAGACCCAGTACTTC CASREGQGPQETQYF
TRBD2 TRBJ2-3 TRBV4-1 once TGCGCCAGCAGCCAGCTGGGACTAGCGGGGACAGATACGCAGTATTTT CASSQLGLAGTDTQYF
. TRBJ1-2 TRBV16 . TGTGCCAGCAGCCAATCCACAGTGAATATCAACTATGGCTACACCTTC CASSQSTVNINYGYTF
. TRBJ2-1 TRBV4-1 . TGCGCCAGCAGGGACCGGGACTTGGCCTACAATGAGCAGTTCTTC CASRDRDLAYNEQFF
TRBD1 TRBJ2-7 TRBV9 . TGTGCCAGCAGCGTAGGTGGGACAGGGGGCGGGGAGCAGTACTTC CASSVGGTGGGEQYF
. TRBJ1-4 TRBV28 . TGTGCCAGCAGACCCTTTGTCTGGCTTAATGAAAAACTGTTTTTT CASRPFVWLNEKLFF
TRBD1 TRBJ1-2 TRBV9 . TGTGCCAGCAGCGTAGACCGGGACAGGGGGTATGGCTACACCTTC CASSVDRDRGYGYTF
TRBD1 TRBJ1-2 TRBV10-3 . TGTGCCATCAGTGGGGTGCTGACAGGGGCGGACTATGGCTACACCTTC CAISGVLTGADYGYTF
TRBD2 TRBJ2-1 TRBV7-2 . TGTGCCAGCAGCTCCGGGACTAGCCCTAACAATGAGCAGTTCTTC CASSSGTSPNNEQFF
. TRBJ1-1 TRBV5-1 . TGCGCCAGCAGTATCGGGCCGGGAATGAACACTGAAGCTTTCTTT CASSIGPGMNTEAFF
. TRBJ2-3 TRBV2 . TGTGCCAGCAGTGGCCAGCCAGGGTATTACACAGATACGCAGTATTTT CASSGQPGYYTDTQYF
TRBD2 TRBJ2-7 TRBV9 . TGTGCCAGCAGCGTAGATCCGGGAGGGTCCTACGAGCAGTACTTC CASSVDPGGSYEQYF
. TRBJ1-5 TRBV5-1 . TGCGCCAGCAGCTTGGGCGACACAAATAGCAATCAGCCCCAGCATTTT CASSLGDTNSNQPQHF
TRBD1 TRBJ2-7 TRBV27 . TGTGCCACCGGGACAGGGTTACACTACGAGCAGTACTTC CATGTGLHYEQYF
TRBD1 TRBJ1-4 TRBV2 . TGTGCCAGCAGACTCGGACAGGGGATTAATGAAAAACTGTTTTTT CASRLGQGINEKLFF
. TRBJ1-5 TRBV3-1/TRBV3-2 . TGTGCCAGCAGCCGCTTCGCAGGGGACAATCAGCCCCAGCATTTT CASSRFAGDNQPQHF
. TRBJ1-4 TRBV7-6 . TGTGCCAGCAGCTTAGGGGGGGGAGGGAATGAAAAACTGTTTTTT CASSLGGGGNEKLFF
TRBD2 TRBJ2-1 TRBV7-9 . TGTGCCAGCAGCTTAGCTAGCGGGAGGGCCCACTCCTACAATGAGCAGTTCTTC CASSLASGRAHSYNEQFF